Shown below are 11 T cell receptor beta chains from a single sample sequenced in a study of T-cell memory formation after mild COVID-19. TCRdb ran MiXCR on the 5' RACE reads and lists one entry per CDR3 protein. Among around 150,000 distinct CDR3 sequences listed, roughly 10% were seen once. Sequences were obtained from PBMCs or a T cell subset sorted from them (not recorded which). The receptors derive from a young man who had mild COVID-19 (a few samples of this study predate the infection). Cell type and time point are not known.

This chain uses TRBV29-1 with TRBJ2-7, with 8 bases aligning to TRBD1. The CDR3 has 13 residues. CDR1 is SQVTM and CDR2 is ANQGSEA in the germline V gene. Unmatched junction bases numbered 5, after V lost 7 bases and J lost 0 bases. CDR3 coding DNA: TGCAGCGAACCGGGACAGGACTCCTACGAGCAGTACTTC. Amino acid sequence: CSEPGQDSYEQYF.

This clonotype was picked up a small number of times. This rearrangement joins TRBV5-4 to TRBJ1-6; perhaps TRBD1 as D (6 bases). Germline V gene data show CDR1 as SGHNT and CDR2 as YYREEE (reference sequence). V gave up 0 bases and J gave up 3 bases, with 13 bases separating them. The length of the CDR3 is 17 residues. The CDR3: CASSLEPGVSYNSPLHF. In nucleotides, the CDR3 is TGTGCCAGCAGCTTGGAGCCAGGGGTGAGCTATAATTCACCCCTCCACTTT. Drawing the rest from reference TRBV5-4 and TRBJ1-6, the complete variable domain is ETGVTQSPTHLIKTRGQQVTLRCSSQSGHNTVSWYQQALGQGPQFIFQYYREEENGRGNFPPRFSGLQFPNYSSELNVNALELDDSALYLCASSLEPGVSYNSPLHFGNGTRLTVT.

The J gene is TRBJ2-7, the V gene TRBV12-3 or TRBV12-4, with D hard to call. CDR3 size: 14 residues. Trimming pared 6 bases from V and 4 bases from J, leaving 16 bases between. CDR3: CASRTPQGQYEQYF. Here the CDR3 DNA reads TGTGCCAGCAGAACCCCTCAAGGGCAATACGAGCAGTACTTC.

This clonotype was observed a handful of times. For the CDR3, the DNA is TGTGCCAGCAGCTTGGCCGGGGACACATCTAATGAAAAACTGTTTTTT. The encoded protein is CASSLAGDTSNEKLFF. The chain joins TRBV5-5 to TRBJ1-4; perhaps TRBD1 as D (6 bases). The V gene's germline CDR1 is SGHKS and CDR2 YYEKEE (reference sequence). V lost 0 bases and J 3 bases, leaving 12 bases between the germline ends. The length of the CDR3 is 16 residues.

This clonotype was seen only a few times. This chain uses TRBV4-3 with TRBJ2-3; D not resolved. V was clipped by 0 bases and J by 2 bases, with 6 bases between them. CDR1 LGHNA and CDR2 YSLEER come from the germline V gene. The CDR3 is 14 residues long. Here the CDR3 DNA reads TGCGCCAGCAGCCAAGACACCAACACAGATACGCAGTATTTT. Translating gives CASSQDTNTDTQYF.

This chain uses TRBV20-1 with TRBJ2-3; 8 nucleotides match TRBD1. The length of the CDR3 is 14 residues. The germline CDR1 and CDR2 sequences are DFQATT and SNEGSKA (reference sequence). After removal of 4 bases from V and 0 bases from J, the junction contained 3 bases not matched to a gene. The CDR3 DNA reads TGCAGTGCTAACCGGGACAGGAGCACAGATACGCAGTATTTT. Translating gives CSANRDRSTDTQYF.

This CDR3 is CASSSDRLNTEAFF. The DNA of the CDR3 is TGTGCCAGCAGTTCGGACAGATTGAACACTGAAGCTTTCTTT. The chain links TRBV6-5 to TRBJ1-1; D may be TRBD1 (6 bases). Germline values: CDR1 MNHEY, CDR2 SVGAGI. Between the trimmed V and J ends, which lost 4 bases and 0 bases, there was a span of 9 bases. The CDR3 length is 14 residues.

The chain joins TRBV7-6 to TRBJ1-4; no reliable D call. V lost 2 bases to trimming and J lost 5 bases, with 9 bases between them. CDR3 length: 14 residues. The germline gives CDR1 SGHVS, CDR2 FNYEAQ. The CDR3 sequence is CASSLRTGNEKLFF. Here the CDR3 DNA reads TGTGCCAGCAGCTTACGTACGGGGAATGAAAAACTGTTTTTT. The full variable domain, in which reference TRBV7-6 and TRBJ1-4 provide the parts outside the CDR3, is GAGVSQSPRYKVTKRGQDVALRCDPISGHVSLYWYRQALGQGPEFLTYFNYEAQQDKSGLPNDRFSAERPEGSISTLTIQRTEQRDSAMYRCASSLRTGNEKLFFGSGTQLSVL.

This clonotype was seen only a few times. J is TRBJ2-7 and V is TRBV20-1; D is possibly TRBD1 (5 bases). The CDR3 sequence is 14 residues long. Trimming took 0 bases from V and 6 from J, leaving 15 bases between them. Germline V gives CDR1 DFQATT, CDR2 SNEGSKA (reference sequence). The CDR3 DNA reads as TGCAGTGCTAGAGAACCTCAGGGCGCCGGCGAGCAGTACTTC. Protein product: CSAREPQGAGEQYF.

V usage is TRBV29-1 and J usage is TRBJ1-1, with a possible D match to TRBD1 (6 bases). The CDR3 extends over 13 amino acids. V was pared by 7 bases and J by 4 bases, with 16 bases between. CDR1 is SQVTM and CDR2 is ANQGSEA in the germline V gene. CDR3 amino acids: CSGGRGGGTEAFF. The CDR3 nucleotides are TGCAGCGGGGGGCGAGGGGGTGGCACTGAAGCTTTCTTT.

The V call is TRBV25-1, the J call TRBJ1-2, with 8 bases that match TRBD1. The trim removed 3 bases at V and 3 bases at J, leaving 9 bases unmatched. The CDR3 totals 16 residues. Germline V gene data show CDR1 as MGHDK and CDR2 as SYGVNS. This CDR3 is CASSDLGQGWDYGYTF. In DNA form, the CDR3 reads TGTGCCAGCAGTGACCTCGGACAGGGATGGGACTATGGCTACACCTTC.